Listed here are 11 T cell receptor beta chains from one sample, sequenced in a study of cytomegalovirus exposure and HLA in healthy donors. The primer mix had 60 Vbeta and 13 Jbeta primers. Profiling relied on immunoSEQ multiplex PCR, and the TCRdb table lists in-frame clones only, not all of them. Altogether more than 95,000 clones are present, roughly 66% being singletons, with the ten largest covering about 3.5%. Sequenced input: PBMCs. The source of these receptors is a woman aged 50 to 60 in good health and CMV-seronegative.

The chain carries TRBV30 and TRBJ2-1, with no clear D. The V and J ends lost 0 bases and 15 bases respectively, with 18 bases between them. Germline values: CDR1 GTSNPN, CDR2 SVGIG (reference sequence). The CDR3 runs to 13 residues. DNA for the CDR3: TGTGCCTGGAGTGTACACGGGTCAACCCTCGCGTTCTTC. Translated, it gives CAWSVHGSTLAFF.

The V and J genes are TRBV19 and TRBJ1-4, with 7 nucleotides matching TRBD1. The V and J ends lost 5 bases and 5 bases, in that order; junction bases with no gene match: 8. Germline-derived CDR1 and CDR2 are LNHDA and SQIVND (reference sequence). The CDR3 loop spans 15 amino acids. The CDR3 loop is CASSFRQGGNEKLFF. The CDR3 bases are TGTGCCAGTAGTTTTAGACAGGGTGGGAATGAAAAACTGTTTTTT.

A remark on this clone: Likely a read error: the CDR3 ends without its conserved phenylalanine or tryptophan. The chain couples TRBV7-3 to TRBJ2-6; D not resolved. The germline V and J ends were trimmed by 8 bases and 0 bases, with 8 bases remaining between them. Germline V gene sequence: CDR1 SGHTA, CDR2 FQGTGA. This CDR3 is 14 amino acids long. CDR3 in DNA: TGTGCCAGCTCCCCGGGCTCTGGGGCCAACGTCCTGACTTCC. It encodes CASSPGSGANVLTS.

This clone showed up just once. The rearrangement joins TRBV5-8 to TRBJ2-1; perhaps TRBD2 as D (5 bases). V lost 1 base, J lost 4 bases, and 18 bases lay in between. The length of the CDR3 is 17 residues. The germline CDR1 and CDR2 sequences are SGHTS and YDEGEE. CDR3 residues: CASSLRSTSFPYNEQFF. In DNA, the CDR3 is TGTGCCAGCAGCTTGAGGTCAACTAGTTTCCCTTACAATGAGCAGTTCTTC.

The V and J genes are TRBV18 and TRBJ1-4; unclear D gene. Germline V gives CDR1 KGHSH, CDR2 LQKENI. The CDR3 totals 13 residues. V was cut by 3 bases and J by 8 bases, with 10 bases left in between. Here the CDR3 reads CASSPPSPEKLFF. DNA of the CDR3: TGTGCCAGCTCACCTCCCAGTCCAGAAAAACTGTTTTTT.

This rearrangement joins TRBV2 to TRBJ2-5, with D perhaps TRBD2 (5 bases). This CDR3 region has 10 residues. The germline V gene encodes CDR1 SNHLY and CDR2 FYNNEI. V lost 9 bases to trimming and J lost 10 bases, with 12 bases between them. The DNA of the CDR3 is TGTGCCAGTTATCTCAGCGGCCAGTACTTC. This codes for CASYLSGQYF.

As for this clone: An end of the junction differs from the germline gene, which may be a read error. J is TRBJ2-1 and V is TRBV2, with 9 bases fitting TRBD2. The CDR3 is made up of 18 amino acids. Germline V gene data show CDR1 as SNHLY and CDR2 as FYNNEI. This CDR3 reads CASNEASGIPVAYNEQFF. Written as DNA, the CDR3 is TGTGCCAGCAATGAAGCTAGCGGGATCCCTGTCGCCTACAATGAGCAGTTCTTC.

The chain has TRBV5-1 and TRBJ2-5; 8 bases align to TRBD1. Germline values: CDR1 SGHRS, CDR2 YFSETQ. V was pared by 4 bases and J by 2 bases, with 7 bases of the junction left unmatched. The CDR3 is made up of 15 amino acids. CDR3 sequence (DNA): TGCGCCAGCAGCACGGCTCAGGGGGCGCAAGAGACCCAGTACTTC. This gives the protein CASSTAQGAQETQYF.

The V gene is TRBV7-2, the J gene TRBJ1-5; 7 bases line up with TRBD1. The CDR3 contains 13 residues. The germline gives CDR1 SGHTA, CDR2 FQGNSA. The junction had 5 bases not matched to a gene; V was cut back by 5 bases and J by 7 bases. CDR3 in amino acids: CASSPTGDQPQHF. The CDR3 coding sequence is TGTGCCAGCAGCCCCACAGGGGACCAGCCCCAGCATTTT. Full variable domain (missing parts from reference TRBV7-2 and TRBJ1-5): GAGVSQSPSNKVTEKGKDVELRCDPISGHTALYWYRQSLGQGLEFLIYFQGNSAPDKSGLPSDRFSAERTGGSVSTLTIQRTQQEDSAVYLCASSPTGDQPQHFGDGTRLSIL.

V and J are TRBV30 and TRBJ1-5; TRBD1 might be the D (5 bases). CDR3 length: 13 residues. Germline V gene sequence: CDR1 GTSNPN, CDR2 SVGIG (reference sequence). V gave up 1 base and J gave up 3 bases, with 7 bases separating them. The CDR3 nucleotides are TGTGCCTGGAGTGCAGGGAACAATCAGCCCCAGCATTTT. It codes for CAWSAGNNQPQHF.

As concerns this clone: An end of the junction differs from the germline gene, which may be a read error. V and J are TRBV7-6 and TRBJ2-5; TRBD1 agrees at 8 bases. This CDR3 is 15 amino acids long. Germline values: CDR1 SGHVS, CDR2 FNYEAQ. CDR3 protein: CASTLTTGAGETQYF. CDR3 bases: TGTGCCAGCACCTTAACGACAGGGGCGGGAGAGACCCAGTACTTC.